The next 12 T cell receptor beta chains were all read from a single sample in a study of T cell changes during pregnancy in multiple sclerosis. Clones were read by immunoSEQ multiplex PCR, and TCRdb kept only the in-frame ones, dropping some. The sample has roughly 45,000 clones; about 91% are singletons. The sample here was CD8+ T cells from peripheral blood mononuclear cells, taken after pregnancy. These receptor sequences come from a female donor with multiple sclerosis, enrolled in a pregnancy study.

J is TRBJ2-5 and V is TRBV6-5; 7 bases align to TRBD1. With 5 bases clipped from V and 2 bases from J, the junction kept 8 bases outside the gene matches. Germline lookup yields CDR1 MNHEY and CDR2 SVGAGI. The CDR3 contains 15 residues. The CDR3 reads CASSRQTGIQETQYF. In nucleotides, the CDR3 is TGTGCCAGCAGTAGACAGACAGGGATACAAGAGACCCAGTACTTC.

V is TRBV5-5 and J is TRBJ2-3; D possibly corresponds to TRBD2 (6 bases). CDR1 is SGHKS, CDR2 YYEKEE, per germline (reference sequence). This CDR3 comprises 15 residues. V dropped 1 base and J dropped 1 base, with 10 bases sitting between them. DNA for the CDR3: TGTGCCAGCAGCTTGTTGGGCGGGGGCACAGATACGCAGTATTTT. Translated: CASSLLGGGTDTQYF.

V gene TRBV27 combines with J gene TRBJ1-5, with D uncertain. This CDR3 spans 12 amino acids. Per the germline V gene, CDR1 is MNHEY and CDR2 is SMNVEV (reference sequence). Deletions cut 5 bases from V and 4 bases from J, with 6 bases between. CDR3 residues: CASSERNQPQHF. Written as DNA, the CDR3 is TGTGCCAGCAGTGAGAGGAATCAGCCCCAGCATTTT.

The chain uses TRBV6-5 and TRBJ2-1; perhaps TRBD2 as D (6 bases). Germline CDR1 reads MNHEY; CDR2 reads SVGAGI. The CDR3 sequence is 15 residues long. V lost 7 bases and J 8 bases, leaving 21 bases between the germline ends. CDR3 nucleotides: TGTGCCAGCAAGTCTCTTAGCGGCCCGACGGATGAGCAGTTCTTC. It specifies CASKSLSGPTDEQFF.

The chain employs TRBV4-1 and TRBJ2-7, with TRBD1 as a possible D gene (6 bases). V was shortened by 1 base and J by 5 bases, with 12 bases between the two germline ends. Germline lookup yields CDR1 MGHRA and CDR2 YSYEKL. CDR3 length: 14 residues. The CDR3 sequence is CASSQGVGGHEQYF. CDR3 bases: TGCGCCAGCAGCCAAGGAGTAGGGGGACACGAGCAGTACTTC.

The chain carries TRBV27 and TRBJ2-7; D possibly corresponds to TRBD1 (6 bases). Germline V gives CDR1 MNHEY, CDR2 SMNVEV (reference sequence). The CDR3 length is 15 residues. V shed 3 bases and J shed 2 bases, with 14 bases lying between them. CDR3 in amino acids: CASSFLDRPTYEQYF. The CDR3 DNA reads as TGTGCCAGCAGTTTTCTTGACAGGCCTACCTACGAGCAGTACTTC.

The chain couples TRBV28 to TRBJ2-1; possibly TRBD1 for D (6 bases). Deletions cut 3 bases from V and 9 bases from J, with 15 bases between. Looked up from germline, CDR1 is MDHEN and CDR2 is SYDVKM. The CDR3 runs 14 residues. The CDR3 region is CASSFAIQGTEQFF. The CDR3 DNA reads as TGTGCCAGCAGTTTCGCAATACAGGGTACTGAGCAGTTCTTC. Full variable domain (rest looked up from reference TRBV28 and TRBJ2-1): DVKVTQSSRYLVKRTGEKVFLECVQDMDHENMFWYRQDPGLGLRLIYFSYDVKMKEKGDIPEGYSVSREKKERFSLILESASTNQTSMYLCASSFAIQGTEQFFGPGTRLTVL.

This chain links TRBV7-9 with TRBJ2-2; D is unresolved. The V gene's germline CDR1 is SEHNR and CDR2 FQNEAQ (reference sequence). This CDR3 spans 15 amino acids. Trimming left V 5 bases short and J 3 bases short, with 13 bases between. The CDR3, as DNA: TGTGCCAGCAGCGTGTCCGGGTCCTACACCGGGGAGCTGTTTTTT. It codes for CASSVSGSYTGELFF.

This clone appeared a single time. Germline is not matched at one junction end, which may reflect a read error. The J gene is TRBJ1-3, the V gene TRBV7-8; D remains unclear. The germline gives CDR1 SGHVS, CDR2 FQNEAQ. The CDR3 length is 16 residues. Here the CDR3 DNA reads TGTGCCGGCAGCGTACAAAGTAGCCTCTCTGGAAACACCATATATTTT. Its protein product is CAGSVQSSLSGNTIYF. The full variable domain, its missing parts supplied by reference TRBV7-8 and TRBJ1-3, is GAGVSQSPRYKVAKRGQDVALRCDPISGHVSLFWYQQALGQGPEFLTYFQNEAQLDKSGLPSDRFFAERPEGSVSTLKIQRTQQEDSAVYLCAGSVQSSLSGNTIYFGEGSWLTVV.

V gene TRBV5-1 combines with J gene TRBJ2-7; D not resolved. Trimming shortened V by 0 bases and J by 7 bases, and 5 bases separated the two germline ends. CDR1 is SGHRS and CDR2 is YFSETQ in the germline V gene. CDR3 length: 11 amino acids. CDR3 nucleotides: TGCGCCAGCAGCTTGGAGAGAGAGCAGTACTTC. It codes for CASSLEREQYF.

The chain recombines TRBV7-9 with TRBJ2-2; tentative D call: TRBD1 (6 bases). CDR1 and CDR2 (germline): SEHNR, FQNEAQ (reference sequence). V lost 5 bases to trimming and J lost 1 base, with 14 bases between them. The CDR3 totals 16 residues. In DNA form, the CDR3 reads TGTGCCAGCAGCACCCTTAGGACAGTGAACACCGGGGAGCTGTTTTTT. This codes for CASSTLRTVNTGELFF.

The J gene is TRBJ1-2, the V gene TRBV6-5, with D tentatively TRBD1 (6 bases). Germline V CDR1 and CDR2: MNHEY, SVGAGI. V lost 0 bases and J 0 bases, leaving 8 bases between the germline ends. This CDR3 spans 15 amino acids. As DNA, the CDR3 is TGTGCCAGCAGTTACTCGAAGGGGGCTAACTATGGCTACACCTTC. Encoded protein: CASSYSKGANYGYTF.